This T cell receptor (beta chain) was captured in a study of T-cell memory formation after mild COVID-19. Study-level background: Clusters of TCRs were largely donor specific.

From germline, CDR1 is KGHSH and CDR2 LQKENI. The ends were cut back, 6 bases at V and 0 bases at J, with 11 bases in the middle. The CDR3 sequence is 14 residues long. Study findings and constraints: CD4+ clones that contracted lay mainly in CM and EM; CD8+ ones lay in EMRA.

Constant-segment primers served in 5'RACE that generated TCR alpha and TCR beta cDNA libraries bearing sample barcodes and UMIs. TCRdb called the 5' RACE reads again in MiXCR, with one record for every CDR3 protein. The sample records about 210,000 distinct CDR3 sequences, more than 9% being singletons. The sample holds many counts of this clonotype. Its antigen is currently unknown. The receptor's source is a man younger than 35 who had mild COVID-19 (a few samples of this study predate the infection). Cell type and time point are not known. Input material: PBMCs or a T cell subset sorted from them (not recorded which). The J gene is TRBJ2-5, the V gene TRBV18; no clear D gene. The CDR3 loop is CASSSYGHQETQYF. For the CDR3, the DNA is TGTGCCAGCTCGTCGTACGGTCACCAAGAGACCCAGTACTTC.